Reported below is one TCR beta chain. This receptor's antigen is unknown. Receptor libraries were prepared by the immunoSEQ multiplex PCR assay. For the multiplex PCR, a mixture combining 60 forward primers for TCR Vbeta segments and 13 reverse primers for TCR Jbeta segments was used. A multiplex PCR assay on genomic DNA amplified the CDR3 region of rearranged TCR beta genes. Amplified TCR beta libraries were sequenced as 87-base-pair reads on the Illumina HiSeq System. Turning to the authors' computational methods: In a later analysis, 80 million or so unique TCR beta chains were counted across the roughly 700 repertoires, and approximately 11 million of these chains were shared by at least two donors. Raw reads were error-corrected and collapsed into unique sequences with a nearest-neighbor algorithm that merged closely related sequences to remove PCR and sequencing errors. Alignment of CDR3 sequences to IMGT reference sequences was used to assign V, D and J gene segments. For a sequence to be retained, a match of at least six nucleotides to both a V gene segment and a J gene segment was required. Rearrangements were classified as productive when the CDR3 lacked stop codons and remained in frame with V and J, and all other rearrangements were classified as non-productive. Following IMGT convention, CDR3 was defined as the stretch from the second conserved V-encoded cysteine to the conserved J-encoded phenylalanine. In an earlier analysis of some 550 of the donors, sequences lacking an unambiguous match to a single V gene segment were excluded. An earlier analysis of a few hundred of the donors classified V segments as functional when productive rearrangements were above 56.7% and as segregating when the standard deviation between donors was above 5%. A statistical classification framework was built for diagnosing cytomegalovirus status from the catalog of TCR beta chain sequences. In a later analysis, V and J genes were assigned by comparing TCR nucleotide sequences against IMGT/GENE-DB human TR gene sequences. A later analysis assigned CDR3 sequences and most-parsimonious VDJ recombination scenarios with the TCRdist pipeline. A later analysis defined each TCR beta chain by its CDR3 amino acid sequence plus V-gene family, and excluded reads lacking a unique V-gene family. As a way to deal with suspected cross-contamination and a sequencing artifact, a later analysis dropped 500 to 700 nucleotide sequences that were highly shared and had low generation probability. For each public chain, a later analysis derived a clonal expansion index from normalized ranks of inferred template counts within each repertoire. A later analysis computed generation probabilities with a VDJ recombination model fitted to out-of-frame rearrangements, and checked the results against IGoR. Hypergeometric tests were used in a later analysis to score TCR-TCR, TCR-HLA and TCR-CMV co-occurrence, with a repertoire-size bias correction applied to the TCR pairs. To estimate false discovery rates, a later analysis permuted the HLA or CMV assignments 20 times. In a later analysis, co-occurring TCRs were grouped with DBSCAN, and TCRdist sequence similarity was added when clustering was performed within HLA-allele-positive subsets. Repertoires with fewer than 30,000 or more than 120,000 public chains were left out of co-occurrence clustering, as were about five repertoires with anomalous nucleotide sharing. As stored in TCRdb, this immuneACCESS dataset retains in-frame rearrangements with V and J assigned. A fraction of the clones does not appear; measured against another copy, unresolved V genes explain less than half of the discrepancy, and the remainder lacks a known reason. V and J calls and clone size are copied from that table; D and trimming were computed from the DNA. This sample's table contains roughly 79,000 clones. The ten largest clones add up to roughly 4.8% of the sample.

The cohort consisted of hundreds of healthy bone marrow donors. Cohort members were all nominally healthy when sampled, although unrecorded immune exposures were likely present. The donor tested CMV seronegative and was one of the 352 seronegative cohort members. A peripheral blood sample was provided by each donor, and peripheral blood mononuclear cells were used for TCR beta sequencing. Genomic DNA extraction from the blood cell samples was performed with the Qiagen DNeasy Blood Extraction Kit. The data are from a study of cytomegalovirus exposure and HLA in healthy donors (TCRdb year 2017). Study-level background: An earlier analysis of 587 of the donors reported 250 to 350 Gb of sequence data and 90 million to 120 million unique TCR beta sequences obtained from about 180 million T cells. Approximately 310 gigabases of sequencing data and 70 million to 85 million unique TCR sequences were included in an early release covering roughly 600 HLA-typed donors. Of the 398 genotyped donors, 65% to 90% were placed in the genetic ancestry cluster associated with self-reported Caucasian donors. The aim of the study was to test whether cataloging public T cell receptors could identify signatures of past pathogen exposure. The study used immunosequencing to profile the T cell repertoires of 600 to 850 subjects and linked those repertoires to cytomegalovirus serostatus. Along with the approximately 700-subject first cohort, a separate validation cohort of roughly 110 different subjects was used. High-throughput TCR immunosequencing, statistical association of individual TCRs with disease status, and machine learning were combined to predict cytomegalovirus infection status. In a later analysis, previously published TCR beta repertoires from more than 500 donors were re-analyzed and high-resolution HLA genotyping was added so that TCR occurrence patterns could be studied. In the later analysis, no new phenotypic data were used to find candidate immune exposures; instead, reliance was placed on TCR beta sequences and their occurrence across donors. To decide whether each TCR beta V gene segment behaved as functional or pseudogenic, an earlier analysis of some 540 of the donors relied on high-throughput TCR beta sequencing. Donor age, sex, ethnicity and CMV serostatus were compiled together with the repertoire data. Genome-wide SNP genotypes for about three fifths of the 666 donors were used in a later genetic analysis, which treated that subset as a discovery cohort. All discovery cohort repertoires had been generated on a single sequencing platform. Both class I and class II loci were covered by HLA typing, at four-digit resolution. Typing coverage varied by locus: roughly 629-640 donors for A, B, C, DRB1 and DQB1; roughly 500 for DQA1; nearly 610 for DPA1; about 450 for DPB1. Roughly 5 DR-DQ haplotypes were handled as single units for association and clustering, since linkage in the cohort was strong. Among about 390 genotyped donors of the cohort, an average of 235,054 unique TCR beta nucleotide sequences were sequenced per donor, 15% to 20% of them non-productive.

CDR3 length: 15 amino acids, cysteine to phenylalanine. Kept here is only the CDR3 DNA, which spans 45 bases and is read in frame from base 1. Per the germline V gene, MNHEY is the CDR1 and SVGAGI is the CDR2. The V and J ends are trimmed by 6 bases and 4 bases, leaving 18 bases between them. Study-level results and caveats: A further reported finding was that TCR beta sequences accurately predicted the HLA-A and HLA-B alleles for most subjects in the first cohort. Some IMGT-functional V segments, including TRBV6-2 and TRBV6-3, could not be distinguished by the 87-base-pair reads and were therefore excluded. Presence/absence analyses assumed roughly uniform sequencing depth across donors, an assumption that may not hold. For the cohort, immune exposure information was limited to CMV serostatus. According to a later analysis, most CMV-associated TCR beta chains appeared to be HLA-restricted, and the HLA associations seemed to be driven largely by CMV exposure. Seventeen rarely observed V segments, including chromosome 9 orphons, were excluded from the earlier analysis of almost 600 of the donors because counts were too low. Correlated functional status among segregating V segments might reflect linkage disequilibrium, but an unknown experimental factor could not be ruled out. A later analysis found that HLA-associated TCR beta chains were more clonally expanded and had lower generation probabilities than equally common non-associated chains. A group of highly shared sequence variants was considered likely to be a technical artifact of the sequencing pipeline. A later genetic analysis associated a missense DCLRE1C variant with V-gene and J-gene trimming of TCR beta chains, and an independent cohort replicated the association. The study gave a list of 150 to 200 TCR beta chains associated with cytomegalovirus. An earlier analysis of around 540 of the donors showed that most TCR beta V segments appeared in productive rearrangements either about 90% or about 30% of the time, which broadly matched IMGT annotations. The classifier was reported to diagnose cytomegalovirus status with high specificity and sensitivity in both the original cohort and the validation cohort. A later genetic analysis reported fewer N-insertions in productive TCRs among donors in an Asian-associated ancestry cluster than the roughly 720-donor mean. Across donors, most TCR sequences were observed very rarely, whereas some public TCRs were present in many individuals. Because some donors lacked HLA typing at each locus, the association tests relied only on the typed subset. The authors suggested that the approach could potentially be generalized to other disease states and immunological phenotypes. In vitro tests confirmed that a few of the cytomegalovirus-associated TCR beta chains recognize cytomegalovirus antigens. Specific HLA alleles were associated with about 17,000 TCR beta sequences at a false discovery rate of 0.05 in a later analysis. The cohort was sequenced for TCR beta chains only, and without alpha or paired-chain data the features that could be detected were limited. Assigning TCR associations to individual alleles was difficult when HLA alleles, especially DR and DQ, strongly co-occurred. A later analysis found that TCR association rates varied across HLA loci, with DRB1 alleles showing the most associated TCRs and HLA-C alleles the fewest. In a later analysis, several top co-occurrence clusters were reported to appear linked to parvovirus B19, influenza, CMV and Epstein-Barr virus.

The chain links TRBV6-5 with TRBJ1-2, with an unclear D gene assignment. The sequencing input was PBMCs. The clonotype was recovered from a man under 40 in good health and CMV-seronegative. The DNA sequence follows: TGTGCCAGCAGCCCCACGGTTAACCCTCTCTATGGCTACACCTTC. Its translation reads: CASSPTVNPLYGYTF.